One and the same sample provided the 12 T cell receptor beta chains below, sequenced in a study of CXCR3-negative and CXCR3-positive naive CD8 T cells. The study made its TRB cDNA libraries by 5' RACE, adding UMI labels. TCRdb re-called the 5' RACE reads and gives one entry per CDR3 protein, without DNA. Recorded here are around 140,000 distinct CDR3 sequences; the top ten clones represent roughly 0.31%. The source material was naive CXCR3- CD8+ T cells from blood. As for subset: CD45RO-CCR7+CD27+CD95- naive CD8+ T cells lacking CXCR3 (TNR3-). The receptors stem from a human donor in good health. Some clones in this sample may be carry-over from other donors' samples.

V is TRBV29-1 and J is TRBJ2-7; TCRdb picks TRBD2, but there is no DNA to check that call. CDR3 length: 16 residues. Germline V CDR1 and CDR2: SQVTM, ANQGSEA. CDR3 sequence reads: CSVEDQGRLAGGGQYF.

The chain has TRBV4-2 and TRBJ2-1; TCRdb outputs TRBD2, but without DNA this stays unchecked. This CDR3 contains 16 residues. CDR1 and CDR2 from the germline V gene are LGHNA and YNFKEQ. The CDR3 loop is CASSQDGAGGRNEQFF.

CDR3 amino acids: CASSSRLEGDEQYF. The chain recombines TRBV27 with TRBJ2-7; lacking DNA, the TRBD2 call made by TCRdb goes unchecked. Germline-derived CDR1 and CDR2 are MNHEY and SMNVEV (reference sequence). The CDR3 contains 14 residues.

The chain combines TRBV7-9 with TRBJ2-4; TCRdb's D call, TRBD1, is unchecked because there is no DNA. Germline V gene lookup returns CDR1 SEHNR and CDR2 FQNEAQ (reference sequence). The length of the CDR3 is 14 residues. The CDR3 is CASSPAGGHHLQYF. The full variable domain, completed using reference TRBV7-9 and TRBJ2-4, is DTGVSQNPRHKITKRGQNVTFRCDPISEHNRLYWYRQTLGQGPEFLTYFQNEAQLEKSRLLSDRFSAERPKGSFSTLEIQRTEQGDSAMYLCASSPAGGHHLQYFGAGTRLSVL.

The genes are TRBV9 and TRBJ2-7; TCRdb returns TRBD1, unconfirmable since there is no DNA. Per the germline V gene, CDR1 is SGDLS and CDR2 is YYNGEE. The CDR3 is 15 residues long. The CDR3 spells CASSGGDRASYEQYF. The variable domain in full, completed from reference TRBV9 and TRBJ2-7, reads DSGVTQTPKHLITATGQRVTLRCSPRSGDLSVYWYQQSLDQGLQFLIQYYNGEERAKGNILERFSAQQFPDLHSELNLSSLELGDSALYFCASSGGDRASYEQYFGPGTRLTVT.

The V and J genes are TRBV11-3 and TRBJ2-2; there is no DNA to check the TCRdb D call of TRBD2. CDR1 is SGHNT, CDR2 YENEEA, per germline. This CDR3 region has 15 residues. The CDR3 loop reads CASSPTRRDTGELFF.

The chain couples TRBV29-1 to TRBJ2-7. From germline, CDR1 is SQVTM and CDR2 ANQGSEA. CDR3 size: 13 residues. Here the CDR3 reads CSVEVPVSYEQYF.

The J gene is TRBJ2-7, the V gene TRBV9; TCRdb's D gene call, TRBD1, goes unchecked for lack of DNA. This CDR3 comprises 15 residues. The germline V gene has CDR1 SGDLS and CDR2 YYNGEE. CDR3 sequence: CASSGGGGQGYEQYF.

CDR3 sequence: CARGQGNEQFF. V is TRBV6-1 and J is TRBJ2-1; lacking DNA, the TRBD1 call made by TCRdb goes unchecked. Germline V gives CDR1 MNHNS, CDR2 SASEGT. This CDR3 region has 11 residues.

The chain joins TRBV6-1 to TRBJ2-5. The V gene's germline CDR1 is MNHNS and CDR2 SASEGT. The CDR3 spans 14 residues. The CDR3 loop reads CASSEKRGQETQYF.

This sequence joins TRBV7-9 and TRBJ2-1. The CDR3 is 12 amino acids. The V gene's germline CDR1 is SEHNR and CDR2 FQNEAQ (reference sequence). CDR3 sequence reads: CASSLALAEQFF.

The genes are TRBV2 and TRBJ2-3; TCRdb calls TRBD2, which cannot be checked without DNA. The germline V gene encodes CDR1 SNHLY and CDR2 FYNNEI. The CDR3 runs to 18 residues. CDR3 sequence: CASSERVSGRLSTDTQYF.